The rows below give T cell receptor beta chains drawn from one sample of a study of blood T cell repertoires in COVID-19. Sequencing used immunoSEQ multiplex PCR; TCRdb keeps in-frame clones, though not all of them. The sample includes some 300,000 clones, around 84% seen only once; the top ten take about 1.2%. Material: peripheral blood. Every receptor here comes from a man aged 70-80 years with acute or convalescent COVID-19. Each CDR3 is given with its conserved first and last residue. The D gene is left open where the match is weak. The size field is filled for only some rows; it gives once, few, many or a size class.

j_gene	abundance	v_gene	d_gene	CDR3nt	CDR3aa
TRBJ1-2	-	TRBV4-3	-	TGCGCCAGCAACCCTCCCTGGGGGGTGAGTTATGGCTACACCTTC	CASNPPWGVSYGYTF
TRBJ2-7	-	TRBV6-6	TRBD1	TGTGCCAGCAGAATTGGACAGGGGGCGACCTACGAGCAGTACTTC	CASRIGQGATYEQYF
TRBJ2-3	-	TRBV10-2	TRBD1	TGCGCCAGCAGGACAGGGCACACAGATACGCAGTATTTT	CASRTGHTDTQYF
TRBJ2-5	-	TRBV6-5	-	TGTGCCAGCAGTTACTCGGGGGGGGCCCCGATAGAGACCCAGTACTTC	CASSYSGGAPIETQYF
TRBJ2-3	-	TRBV9	TRBD2	TGTGCCAGCAGCGTGGGTAGCGGGGGGCGCACAGATACGCAGTATTTT	CASSVGSGGRTDTQYF
TRBJ1-2	-	TRBV6-5	-	TGTGCCAGCAGTTTTGGACAGTCCAACTATGGCTACACCTTC	CASSFGQSNYGYTF
TRBJ1-6	-	TRBV7-3	TRBD1	TGTGCCAGCAGCTCGACAGGGGGCAGGAATTCACCCCTCCACTTT	CASSSTGGRNSPLHF
TRBJ2-7	-	TRBV7-2	TRBD1	TGTGCCAGCAGCTTAGCCCCGGGACAGCGGTACGAGCAGTACTTC	CASSLAPGQRYEQYF
TRBJ1-1	-	TRBV6-6	-	TGTGCCAGCAGTTTAACAGGAGAAACTGAAGCTTTCTTT	CASSLTGETEAFF
TRBJ2-4	-	TRBV10-1	TRBD1	TGCGCCAGCAGTGGAGGGGGCCCGAAAAACATTCAGTACTTC	CASSGGGPKNIQYF
TRBJ2-2	-	TRBV7-9	TRBD1	TGTGCCAGCAGCTTAGCCGGGACAGGACTTATCACCGGGGAGCTGTTTTTT	CASSLAGTGLITGELFF
TRBJ1-5	once	TRBV28	TRBD1	TGTGCCAGCAGTTCTCCCGCAGGGACAGGGGGCTTTCAGCCCCAGCATTTT	CASSSPAGTGGFQPQHF
TRBJ1-6	-	TRBV6-5	TRBD1	TGTGCCGGCGGCCGGGACAGAGATGATTCACCCCTCCACTTT	CAGGRDRDDSPLHF
TRBJ1-4	-	TRBV9	TRBD1	TGTGCCAGCAGCTCCAGACAGGGTCCTAATGAAAAACTGTTTTTT	CASSSRQGPNEKLFF
TRBJ2-1	-	TRBV5-4	TRBD1	TGTGCCAGCAGCCCCGGGACAGGGCGGTCCCACAATGAGCAGTTCTTC	CASSPGTGRSHNEQFF
TRBJ2-3	-	TRBV19	TRBD2	TGTGCCAGTAGTATGATAGCGGGAGTCCCAGATACGCAGTATTTT	CASSMIAGVPDTQYF
TRBJ2-3	-	TRBV7-2	TRBD2	TGTGCCAGCAGCTTAGATAAGCGGGGGAGGGGCACAGATACGCAGTATTTT	CASSLDKRGRGTDTQYF
TRBJ1-2	-	TRBV7-2	-	TGTGCCAGCAGCAGAGCAACAGATGGCTACACCTTC	CASSRATDGYTF
TRBJ1-4	-	TRBV27	-	TGTGCCAGCAGCTTCCGGGACAAGAGCCCAACTAATGAAAAACTGTTTTTT	CASSFRDKSPTNEKLFF
TRBJ1-2	-	TRBV5-4	-	TGTGCCAGCAGCTGGGCGGGTGCAGGGGATGGCTATGGCTACACCTTC	CASSWAGAGDGYGYTF
TRBJ2-5	-	TRBV28	TRBD2	TGTGCCAGCAGACTAGCGGGAGCCCAAGAGACCCAGTACTTC	CASRLAGAQETQYF
TRBJ2-1	-	TRBV19	-	TGTGCCAGTAGTATAAGGCGGCCCCGCAATGAGCAGTTCTTC	CASSIRRPRNEQFF
TRBJ2-1	-	TRBV7-9	-	TGTGCCAGCAGCTTAGGCCGGGACTGGAGTCTCTCCTACAATGAGCAGTTCTTC	CASSLGRDWSLSYNEQFF
TRBJ2-7	-	TRBV2	-	TGTGCCAGCACCCTGGGCCCCAGCTCCTACGAGCAGTACTTC	CASTLGPSSYEQYF
TRBJ1-1	once	TRBV19	TRBD1	TGTGCCAGTAGTATTGACAGGGGGGCTTTAGCTTTCTTT	CASSIDRGALAFF
TRBJ2-5	-	TRBV19	TRBD2	TGTGCCAGTAGCACCACTAGCGGGAGGCAGACCCAGTACTTC	CASSTTSGRQTQYF
TRBJ2-5	-	TRBV7-6	-	TGTGCCAGCAGCCCTTACCAAGAGACCCAGTACTTC	CASSPYQETQYF
TRBJ2-5	once	TRBV6-6	-	TGTGCCAGCAGTCGAACGACAGCAGAAGAGACCCAGTACTTC	CASSRTTAEETQYF
TRBJ2-1	-	TRBV5-4	TRBD2	TGTGCCAGCAGCTATTTTAGCGGGAGGTTTTACAATGAGCAGTTCTTC	CASSYFSGRFYNEQFF
TRBJ1-2	-	TRBV9	-	TGTGCCAGCACCCTATCCCCGGGGGGCCAGGGCTACACCTTC	CASTLSPGGQGYTF
TRBJ1-1	-	TRBV28	-	TGTGCCAGCAGTTTGAGAGGGAGAACTGAAGCTTTCTTT	CASSLRGRTEAFF
TRBJ1-6	-	TRBV4-3	-	TGCGCCAGCAGCCAAGAGCAGGGGAGGGATTCACCCCTCCACTTT	CASSQEQGRDSPLHF
TRBJ2-5	-	TRBV4-2	TRBD1	TGTGCCAGCAGCACCCACGTACAGGGGCCTGGAGAGACCCAGTACTTC	CASSTHVQGPGETQYF
TRBJ1-6	-	TRBV6-5	TRBD1	TGTGCCAGCAGCAGGGACAGTAATTCACCCCTCCACTTT	CASSRDSNSPLHF
TRBJ1-2	-	TRBV5-5	-	TGTGCCAGCAGCTTTCGATTACAGGTCCCCATGTATGGCTACACCTTC	CASSFRLQVPMYGYTF
TRBJ1-3	once	TRBV7-2	-	TGTGCCAGCAGCTCGCTGGGGACTGGTGGGGGCTCTGGAAACACCATATATTTT	CASSSLGTGGGSGNTIYF
TRBJ1-6	-	TRBV7-9	-	TGTGCCAGCGGGCCCCCCTTATATCTTAATTCACCCCTCCACTTT	CASGPPLYLNSPLHF
TRBJ2-5	-	TRBV15	-	TGTGCCACCAGCAGAGAGTGGAAAGGTAGCGGCACTTATCTCTGGGCTAAAGAGACCCAGTACTTC	CATSREWKGSGTYLWAKETQYF
TRBJ2-7	-	TRBV5-1	TRBD1	TGCGCCAGCAGCTCCCCGGGACAGTCTAACCACGAGCAGTACTTC	CASSSPGQSNHEQYF
TRBJ1-5	-	TRBV30	-	TGTGCCTGGAGCACAGGGCACCTCTCAGGCGATCAGCCCCAGCATTTT	CAWSTGHLSGDQPQHF
TRBJ2-1	-	TRBV2	TRBD2	TGTGCCAGCAGAGCCGGGACTAGCGCTAACAATGAGCAGTTCTTC	CASRAGTSANNEQFF
TRBJ2-2	-	TRBV6-5	-	TGTGCCAGCAGTTACGTAGAAGAGTTGAACACCGGGGAGCTGTTTTTT	CASSYVEELNTGELFF
TRBJ2-1	-	TRBV7-2	-	TGTGCCGACGGGCGGGGCCCCTACAATGAGCAGTTCTTC	CADGRGPYNEQFF
TRBJ2-1	-	TRBV10-3	-	TGTGCCATCAGTGAAGGGGGATATGGCGAGCAGTTCTTC	CAISEGGYGEQFF